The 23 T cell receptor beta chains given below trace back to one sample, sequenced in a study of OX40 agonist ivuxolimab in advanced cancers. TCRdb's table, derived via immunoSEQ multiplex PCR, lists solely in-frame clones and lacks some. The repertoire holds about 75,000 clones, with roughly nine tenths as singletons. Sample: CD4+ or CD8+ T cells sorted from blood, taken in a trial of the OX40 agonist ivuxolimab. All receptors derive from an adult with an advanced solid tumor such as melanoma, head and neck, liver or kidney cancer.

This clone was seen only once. CDR3 region: CASSDGLAGGSSTDTQYF. The CDR3 coding sequence is TGCGCCAGCAGCGACGGCTTGGCGGGGGGGTCTAGCACAGATACGCAGTATTTT. This chain links TRBV4-3 with TRBJ2-3, with 9 bases lining up with TRBD2. Germline CDR1 and CDR2: LGHNA and YSLEER. The CDR3 is 18 amino acids. The trim removed 5 bases at V and 0 bases at J, leaving 12 bases unmatched.

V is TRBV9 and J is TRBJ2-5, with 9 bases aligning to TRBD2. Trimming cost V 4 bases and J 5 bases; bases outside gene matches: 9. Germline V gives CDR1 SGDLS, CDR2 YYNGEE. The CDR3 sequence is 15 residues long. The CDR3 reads CASSLSGGRGETQYF. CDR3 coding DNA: TGTGCCAGCAGCCTGAGCGGCGGGAGGGGGGAGACCCAGTACTTC.

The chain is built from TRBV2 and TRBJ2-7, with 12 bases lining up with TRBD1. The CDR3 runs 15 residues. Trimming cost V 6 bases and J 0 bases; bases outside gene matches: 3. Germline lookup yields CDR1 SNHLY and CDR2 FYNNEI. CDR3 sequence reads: CASSVGQGASYEQYF. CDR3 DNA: TGTGCCAGCAGCGTGGGACAGGGGGCCTCCTACGAGCAGTACTTC. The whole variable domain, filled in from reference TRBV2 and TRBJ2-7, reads EPEVTQTPSHQVTQMGQEVILRCVPISNHLYFYWYRQILGQKVEFLVSFYNNEISEKSEIFDDQFSVERPDGSNFTLKIRSTKLEDSAMYFCASSVGQGASYEQYFGPGTRLTVT.

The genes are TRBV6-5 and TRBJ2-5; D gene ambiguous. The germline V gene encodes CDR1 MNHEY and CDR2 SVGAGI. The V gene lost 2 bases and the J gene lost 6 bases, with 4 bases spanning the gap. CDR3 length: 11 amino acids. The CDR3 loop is CASSYVKTQYF. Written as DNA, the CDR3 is TGTGCCAGCAGTTACGTGAAGACCCAGTACTTC.

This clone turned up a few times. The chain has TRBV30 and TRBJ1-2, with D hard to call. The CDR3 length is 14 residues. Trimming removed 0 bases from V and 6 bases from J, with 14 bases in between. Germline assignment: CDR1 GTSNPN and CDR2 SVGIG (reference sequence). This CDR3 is CAWSVQWGGNGYTF. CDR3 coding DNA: TGTGCCTGGAGTGTACAGTGGGGTGGTAATGGCTACACCTTC.

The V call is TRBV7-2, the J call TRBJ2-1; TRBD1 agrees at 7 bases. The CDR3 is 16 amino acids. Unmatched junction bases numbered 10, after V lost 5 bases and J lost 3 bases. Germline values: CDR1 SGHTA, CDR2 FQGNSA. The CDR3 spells CASSQPTGANYNEQFF. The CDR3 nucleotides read TGTGCCAGCAGCCAACCTACAGGGGCCAACTACAATGAGCAGTTCTTC.

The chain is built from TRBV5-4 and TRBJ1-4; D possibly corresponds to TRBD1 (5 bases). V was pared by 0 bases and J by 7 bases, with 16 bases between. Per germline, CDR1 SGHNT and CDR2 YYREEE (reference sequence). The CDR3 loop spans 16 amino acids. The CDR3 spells CASSLGAPGLGEKLFF. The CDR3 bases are TGTGCCAGCAGCTTGGGGGCACCAGGGTTGGGTGAAAAACTGTTTTTT.

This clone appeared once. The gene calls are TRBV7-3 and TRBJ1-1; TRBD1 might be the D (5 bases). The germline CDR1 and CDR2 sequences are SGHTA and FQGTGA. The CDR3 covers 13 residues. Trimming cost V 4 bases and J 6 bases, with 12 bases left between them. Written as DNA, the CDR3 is TGTGCCAGCAGCTGGGGGACCACCTCTGAAGCTTTCTTT. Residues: CASSWGTTSEAFF.

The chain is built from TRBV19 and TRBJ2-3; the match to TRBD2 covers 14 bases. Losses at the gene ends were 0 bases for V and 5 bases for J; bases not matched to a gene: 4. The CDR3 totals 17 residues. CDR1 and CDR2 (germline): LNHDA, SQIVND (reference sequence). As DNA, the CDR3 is TGTGCCAGTAGTATAGATCGACTAGCGGGAGGGAGAGATACGCAGTATTTT. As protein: CASSIDRLAGGRDTQYF.

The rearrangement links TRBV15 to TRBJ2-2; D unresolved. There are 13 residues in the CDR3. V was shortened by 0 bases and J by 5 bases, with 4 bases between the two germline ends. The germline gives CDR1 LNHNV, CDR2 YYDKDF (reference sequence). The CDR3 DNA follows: TGTGCCACCAGCAGAGATTGGACCGGGGAGCTGTTTTTT. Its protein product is CATSRDWTGELFF.

The CDR3 region has the DNA TGTGCCAGCTCACCTCGGTGGCAGTCGGATGAGAACACCATATATTTT. Its translation is CASSPRWQSDENTIYF. The chain carries TRBV18 and TRBJ1-3; D gene ambiguous. Trimming shortened V by 3 bases and J by 7 bases, and 19 bases separated the two germline ends. CDR3 size: 16 residues. Per the germline V gene, CDR1 is KGHSH and CDR2 is LQKENI.

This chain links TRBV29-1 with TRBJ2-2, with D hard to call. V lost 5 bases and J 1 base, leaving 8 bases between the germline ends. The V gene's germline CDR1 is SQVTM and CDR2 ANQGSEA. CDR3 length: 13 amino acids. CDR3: CSVLRGNTGELFF. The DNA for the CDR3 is TGCAGCGTTCTTCGCGGGAACACCGGGGAGCTGTTTTTT.

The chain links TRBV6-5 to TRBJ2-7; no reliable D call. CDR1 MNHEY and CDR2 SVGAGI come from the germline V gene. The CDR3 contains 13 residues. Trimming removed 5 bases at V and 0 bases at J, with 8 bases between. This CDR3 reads CASSGRASYEQYF. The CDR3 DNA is TGTGCCAGCAGTGGACGGGCCTCCTACGAGCAGTACTTC.

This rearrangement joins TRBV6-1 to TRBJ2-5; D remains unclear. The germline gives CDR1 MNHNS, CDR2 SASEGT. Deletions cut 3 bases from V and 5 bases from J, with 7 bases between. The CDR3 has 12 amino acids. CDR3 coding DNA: TGTGCCAGCAGTGATTTTGGGGAGACCCAGTACTTC. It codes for CASSDFGETQYF.

The CDR3 reads CASSPDRTTEQYF. CDR3 coding DNA: TGTGCCAGCAGCCCGGACAGGACTACGGAGCAGTACTTC. The chain employs TRBV7-6 and TRBJ2-7, with D perhaps matching TRBD1 (7 bases). V lost 5 bases to trimming and J lost 7 bases, with 15 bases between them. Germline CDR1 reads SGHVS; CDR2 reads FNYEAQ. CDR3 size: 13 residues.

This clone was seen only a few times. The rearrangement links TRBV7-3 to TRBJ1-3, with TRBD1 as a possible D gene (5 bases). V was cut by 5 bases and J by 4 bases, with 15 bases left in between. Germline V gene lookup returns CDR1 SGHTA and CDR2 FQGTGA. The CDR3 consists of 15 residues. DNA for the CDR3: TGTGCCAGCAGCCCGGGACCGAAGGGGGGAAACACCATATATTTT. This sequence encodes CASSPGPKGGNTIYF.

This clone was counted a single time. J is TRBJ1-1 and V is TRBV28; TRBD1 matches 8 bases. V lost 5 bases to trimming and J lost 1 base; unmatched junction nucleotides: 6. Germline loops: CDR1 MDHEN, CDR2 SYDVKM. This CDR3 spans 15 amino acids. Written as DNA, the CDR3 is TGTGCCAGCAGTACTCCAGGACAGGGGAACACTGAAGCTTTCTTT. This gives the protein CASSTPGQGNTEAFF.

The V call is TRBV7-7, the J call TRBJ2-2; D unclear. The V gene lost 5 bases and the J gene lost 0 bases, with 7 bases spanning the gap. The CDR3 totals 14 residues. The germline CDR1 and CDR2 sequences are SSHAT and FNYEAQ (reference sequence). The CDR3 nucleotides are TGTGCCAGCAGCCCTGGGCCGAACACCGGGGAGCTGTTTTTT. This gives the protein CASSPGPNTGELFF.

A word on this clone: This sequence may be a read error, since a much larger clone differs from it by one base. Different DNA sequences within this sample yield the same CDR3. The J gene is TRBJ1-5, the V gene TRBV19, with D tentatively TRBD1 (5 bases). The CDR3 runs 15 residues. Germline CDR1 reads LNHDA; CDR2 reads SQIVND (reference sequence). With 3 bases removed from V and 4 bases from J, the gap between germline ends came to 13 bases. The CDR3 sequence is CASSIGREPNQPQHF. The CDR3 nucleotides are TGTGCCAGTAGTATTGGCAGGGAGCCAAATCAGCCCCAGCATTTT.

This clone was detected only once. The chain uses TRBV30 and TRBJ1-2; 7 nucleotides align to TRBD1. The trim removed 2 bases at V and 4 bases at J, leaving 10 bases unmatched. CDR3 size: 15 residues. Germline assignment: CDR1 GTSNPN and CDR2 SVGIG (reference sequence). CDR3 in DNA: TGTGCCTGGAGTCCACGGACAGGTGGGGGCTATGGCTACACCTTC. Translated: CAWSPRTGGGYGYTF.

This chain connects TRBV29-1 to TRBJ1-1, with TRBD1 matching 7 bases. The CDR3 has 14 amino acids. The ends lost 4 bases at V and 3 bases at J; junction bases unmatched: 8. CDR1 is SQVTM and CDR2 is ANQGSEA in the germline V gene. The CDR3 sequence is CSVGRQGGDTEAFF. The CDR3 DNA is TGCAGCGTTGGTAGACAGGGTGGAGACACTGAAGCTTTCTTT.

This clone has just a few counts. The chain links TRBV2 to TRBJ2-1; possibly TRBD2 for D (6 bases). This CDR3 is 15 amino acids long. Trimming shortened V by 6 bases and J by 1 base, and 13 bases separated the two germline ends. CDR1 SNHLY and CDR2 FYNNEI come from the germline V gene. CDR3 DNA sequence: TGTGCCAGCAGACCGGGACTCCCATCCTACAATGAGCAGTTCTTC. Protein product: CASRPGLPSYNEQFF.

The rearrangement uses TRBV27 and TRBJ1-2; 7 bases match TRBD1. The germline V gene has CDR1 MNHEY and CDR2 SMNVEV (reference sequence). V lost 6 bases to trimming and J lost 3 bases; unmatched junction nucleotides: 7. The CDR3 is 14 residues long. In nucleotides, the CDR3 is TGTGCCAGCAGAGCCCGGACAGGCGACTATGGCTACACCTTC. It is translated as CASRARTGDYGYTF.